These 11 T cell receptor beta chains came from one sample sequenced in a study of blood T cell repertoires in COVID-19. Data came from immunoSEQ multiplex PCR; TCRdb stores just in-frame clones and leaves some out. Altogether 45,000 to 65,000 clones are present, roughly nine tenths being singletons, with the ten largest covering more than 7%. What was sequenced was peripheral blood. Receptor source: a man older than 75 with active or convalescent COVID-19.

This rearrangement joins TRBV12-3 or TRBV12-4 to TRBJ1-6; unclear D gene. This CDR3 has 11 amino acids. V lost 5 bases to trimming and J lost 7 bases, with 3 bases between them. The chain's CDR3 is CASSLNSPLHF. The CDR3 bases are TGTGCCAGCAGTCTAAATTCACCCCTCCACTTT.

This clone was counted only a few times. The gene calls are TRBV4-3 and TRBJ1-3, with 7 bases that match TRBD1. V was pared by 1 base and J by 2 bases, with 2 bases of the junction left unmatched. Germline CDR1 LGHNA, CDR2 YSLEER. CDR3 length: 15 amino acids. The CDR3 DNA reads as TGCGCCAGCAGCCAAGCCGACAGGGCTGGAAACACCATATATTTT. Translated: CASSQADRAGNTIYF.

This clone was seen a handful of times. The chain joins TRBV19 to TRBJ1-4, with 7 bases lining up with TRBD1. Germline CDR1 reads LNHDA; CDR2 reads SQIVND (reference sequence). The CDR3 runs 15 residues. V gave up 7 bases and J gave up 7 bases; unmatched junction bases: 12. The CDR3 DNA follows: TGTGCCAGTAACACGAATGACAGGGTGGGTGAAAAACTGTTTTTT. Translation gives CASNTNDRVGEKLFF.

The chain links TRBV9 to TRBJ1-5; D is uncertain. V was clipped by 0 bases and J by 3 bases, with 10 bases between them. This CDR3 has 15 amino acids. Per the germline V gene, CDR1 is SGDLS and CDR2 is YYNGEE. Here the CDR3 DNA reads TGTGCCAGCAGCGTAGGTTCAGACTACAATCAGCCCCAGCATTTT. Translating it yields CASSVGSDYNQPQHF.

V gene TRBV9 combines with J gene TRBJ2-1, with TRBD2 matching over 10 bases. Germline CDR1 SGDLS, CDR2 YYNGEE. CDR3 length equals 17 residues. After removal of 3 bases from V and 2 bases from J, the junction contained 8 bases not matched to a gene. CDR3 sequence reads: CASSARASGSPYNEQFF. In DNA form, the CDR3 reads TGTGCCAGCAGCGCGAGGGCTAGCGGGAGTCCCTACAATGAGCAGTTCTTC.

V usage is TRBV7-3 and J usage is TRBJ2-3, with 9 bases lining up with TRBD1. The V gene end was trimmed by 5 bases and the J gene end by 2 bases; junction bases not matched to a gene: 5. Germline assignment: CDR1 SGHTA and CDR2 FQGTGA. The CDR3 covers 15 residues. The DNA of the CDR3 is TGTGCCAGCAGCCCACAGGGGGCCCCCACAGATACGCAGTATTTT. It yields the protein CASSPQGAPTDTQYF.

The V call is TRBV7-9, the J call TRBJ1-5; the D is unclear. Trimming shortened V by 6 bases and J by 4 bases, and 16 bases separated the two germline ends. Germline loops: CDR1 SEHNR, CDR2 FQNEAQ (reference sequence). The CDR3 runs to 15 residues. This chain's CDR3 is CASSRGEVLNQPQHF. For the CDR3, the DNA is TGTGCCAGCAGTCGAGGAGAGGTATTAAATCAGCCCCAGCATTTT.

The chain couples TRBV6-2 or TRBV6-3 to TRBJ2-2; D is unclear. The CDR3 extends over 14 amino acids. The germline V and J ends were trimmed by 5 bases and 7 bases, with 14 bases remaining between them. Germline assignment: CDR1 MNHEY and CDR2 SVGEGT. This chain's CDR3 is CASSNPRPVGELFF. For the CDR3, the DNA is TGTGCCAGCAGTAACCCTCGTCCAGTCGGGGAGCTGTTTTTT.

This sequence joins TRBV15 and TRBJ2-5; 7 bases are a match to TRBD1. The CDR3 consists of 16 residues. Germline V lookup: CDR1 LNHNV, CDR2 YYDKDF (reference sequence). V gave up 1 base and J gave up 5 bases; unmatched junction bases: 10. The CDR3 loop reads CATSRGVTGFTETQYF. The DNA for the CDR3 is TGTGCCACCAGCAGAGGGGTGACAGGGTTCACGGAGACCCAGTACTTC. The variable domain in full, completed from reference TRBV15 and TRBJ2-5, reads DAMVIQNPRYQVTQFGKPVTLSCSQTLNHNVMYWYQQKSSQAPKLLFHYYDKDFNNEADTPDNFQSRRPNTSFCFLDIRSPGLGDTAMYLCATSRGVTGFTETQYFGPGTRLLVL.

The rearrangement uses TRBV28 and TRBJ2-2; D is unresolved. The germline gives CDR1 MDHEN, CDR2 SYDVKM. V lost 3 bases and J 6 bases, leaving 20 bases between the germline ends. The CDR3 length is 17 residues. The CDR3, as DNA: TGTGCCAGCAGTTTTCCCCCAGGCACCACCCCCGCCGGGGAGCTGTTTTTT. The encoded protein is CASSFPPGTTPAGELFF.

The gene calls are TRBV19 and TRBJ1-2; D might be TRBD1 (5 bases). Germline-derived CDR1 and CDR2 are LNHDA and SQIVND (reference sequence). Trimming took off 6 bases at V and 3 bases at J, with 14 bases between the two ends. The CDR3 consists of 14 residues. CDR3 residues: CASRLPGLDYGYTF. The CDR3 DNA sequence: TGTGCCAGTAGGCTACCGGGACTTGACTATGGCTACACCTTC.